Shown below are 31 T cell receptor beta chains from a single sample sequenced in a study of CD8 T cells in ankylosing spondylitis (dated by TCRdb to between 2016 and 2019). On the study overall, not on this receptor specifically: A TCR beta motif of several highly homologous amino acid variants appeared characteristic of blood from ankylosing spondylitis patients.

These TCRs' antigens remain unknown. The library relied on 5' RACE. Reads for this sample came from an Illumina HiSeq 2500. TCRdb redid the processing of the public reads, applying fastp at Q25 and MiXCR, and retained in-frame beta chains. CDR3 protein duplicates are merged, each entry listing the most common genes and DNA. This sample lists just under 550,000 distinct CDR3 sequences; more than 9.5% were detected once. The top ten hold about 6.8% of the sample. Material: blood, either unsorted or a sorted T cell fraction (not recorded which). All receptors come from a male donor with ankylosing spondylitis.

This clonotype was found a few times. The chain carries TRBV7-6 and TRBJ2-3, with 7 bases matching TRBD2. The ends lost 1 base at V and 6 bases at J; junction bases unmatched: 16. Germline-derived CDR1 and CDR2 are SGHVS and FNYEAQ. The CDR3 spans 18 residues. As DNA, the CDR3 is TGTGCCAGCAGCTTAGTTAACAATCTCGGCGGGAGATCTGATACGCAGTATTTT. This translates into CASSLVNNLGGRSDTQYF.

CDR3 DNA sequence: TGTGCCAGCAGCTGGGGGGCGGGAGGAGGAAGCTCCTACGAGCAGTACGTC. Its protein product is CASSWGAGGGSSYEQYV. The V and J genes are TRBV6-1 and TRBJ2-7, with 8 bases aligning to TRBD2. This CDR3 contains 17 residues. Losses at the gene ends were 6 bases for V and 0 bases for J; bases not matched to a gene: 13. From germline, CDR1 is MNHNS and CDR2 SASEGT.

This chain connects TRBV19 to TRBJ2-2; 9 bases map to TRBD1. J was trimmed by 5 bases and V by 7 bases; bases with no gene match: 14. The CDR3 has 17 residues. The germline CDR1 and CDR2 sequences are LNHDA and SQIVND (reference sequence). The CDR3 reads CASTLGQGGKKTGELFF. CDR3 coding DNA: TGTGCCAGTACCTTGGGACAGGGTGGAAAGAAGACCGGGGAGCTGTTTTTT.

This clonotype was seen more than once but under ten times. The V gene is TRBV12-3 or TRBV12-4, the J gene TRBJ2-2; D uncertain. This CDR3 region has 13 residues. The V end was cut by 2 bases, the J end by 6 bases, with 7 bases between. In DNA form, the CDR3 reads TGTGCCAGCAGTTTACTCCTATCCGGGGAGCTGTTTTTT. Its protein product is CASSLLLSGELFF.

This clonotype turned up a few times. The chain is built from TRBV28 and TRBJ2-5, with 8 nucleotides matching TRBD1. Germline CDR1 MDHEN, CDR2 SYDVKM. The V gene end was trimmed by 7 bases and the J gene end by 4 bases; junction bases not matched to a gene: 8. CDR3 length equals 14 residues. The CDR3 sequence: CASNFQGARETQYF. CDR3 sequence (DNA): TGTGCCAGCAACTTCCAGGGGGCAAGAGAGACCCAGTACTTC.

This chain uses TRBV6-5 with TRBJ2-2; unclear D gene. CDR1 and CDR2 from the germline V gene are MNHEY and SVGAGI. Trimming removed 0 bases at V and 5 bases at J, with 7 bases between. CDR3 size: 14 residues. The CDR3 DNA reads TGTGCCAGCAGTTACTCGCCCTATACCGGGGAGCTGTTTTTT. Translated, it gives CASSYSPYTGELFF.

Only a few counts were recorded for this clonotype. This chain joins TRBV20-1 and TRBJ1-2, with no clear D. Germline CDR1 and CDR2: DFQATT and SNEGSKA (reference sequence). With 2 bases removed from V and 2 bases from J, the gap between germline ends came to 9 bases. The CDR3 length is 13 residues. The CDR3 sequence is CSARRGPNYGYTF. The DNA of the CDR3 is TGCAGTGCTAGACGAGGGCCGAACTATGGCTACACCTTC.

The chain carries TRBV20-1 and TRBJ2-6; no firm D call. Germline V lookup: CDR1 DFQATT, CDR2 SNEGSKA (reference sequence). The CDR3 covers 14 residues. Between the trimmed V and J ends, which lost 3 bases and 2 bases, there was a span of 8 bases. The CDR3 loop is CSARTGPGANVLTF. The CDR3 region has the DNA TGCAGTGCTAGGACTGGGCCTGGGGCCAACGTCCTGACTTTC.

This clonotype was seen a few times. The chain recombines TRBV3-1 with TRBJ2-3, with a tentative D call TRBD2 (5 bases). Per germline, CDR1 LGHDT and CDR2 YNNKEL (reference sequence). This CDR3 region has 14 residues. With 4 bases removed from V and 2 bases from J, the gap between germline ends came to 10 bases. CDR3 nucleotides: TGTGCCAGCAGCCTGCGGACTTACACAGATACGCAGTATTTT. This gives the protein CASSLRTYTDTQYF.

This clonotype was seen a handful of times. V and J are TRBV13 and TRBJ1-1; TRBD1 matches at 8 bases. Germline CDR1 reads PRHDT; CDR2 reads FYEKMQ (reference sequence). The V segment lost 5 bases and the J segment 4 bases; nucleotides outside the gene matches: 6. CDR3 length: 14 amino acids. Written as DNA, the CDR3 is TGTGCCAGCAGCCCATCGACAGGGGTCACTGAAGCTTTCTTT. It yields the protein CASSPSTGVTEAFF.

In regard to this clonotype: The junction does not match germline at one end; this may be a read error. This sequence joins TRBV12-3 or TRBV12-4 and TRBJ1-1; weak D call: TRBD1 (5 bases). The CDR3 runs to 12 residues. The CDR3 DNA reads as TGTGCCAGCAGTCAGGGCTACACTGAAGCTTACTTT. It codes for CASSQGYTEAYF.

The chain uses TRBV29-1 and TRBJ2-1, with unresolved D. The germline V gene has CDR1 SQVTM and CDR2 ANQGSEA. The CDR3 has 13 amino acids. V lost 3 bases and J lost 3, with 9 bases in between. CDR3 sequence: CSVEKGLYNEQFF. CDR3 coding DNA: TGCAGCGTTGAGAAGGGTCTCTACAATGAGCAGTTCTTC.

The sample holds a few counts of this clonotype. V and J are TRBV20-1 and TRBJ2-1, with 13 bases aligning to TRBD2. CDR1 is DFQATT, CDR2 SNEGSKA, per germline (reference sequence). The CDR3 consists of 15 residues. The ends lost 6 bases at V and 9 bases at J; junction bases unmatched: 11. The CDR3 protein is CSARDRRLAGGEQFF. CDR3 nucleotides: TGCAGTGCCCGAGATAGGCGACTAGCGGGAGGTGAGCAGTTCTTC.

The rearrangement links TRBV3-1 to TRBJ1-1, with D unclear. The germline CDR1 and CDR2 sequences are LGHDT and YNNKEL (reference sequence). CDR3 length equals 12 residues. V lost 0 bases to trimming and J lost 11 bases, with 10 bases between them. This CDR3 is CASSQEGGSAFF. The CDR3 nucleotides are TGTGCCAGCAGCCAAGAGGGCGGGTCGGCTTTCTTT.

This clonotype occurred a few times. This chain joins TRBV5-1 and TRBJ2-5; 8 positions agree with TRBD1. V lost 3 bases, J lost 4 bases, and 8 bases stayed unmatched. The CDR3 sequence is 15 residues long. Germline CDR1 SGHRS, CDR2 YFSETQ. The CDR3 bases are TGCGCCAGCAGCTCTGATCCACAGGGGGGAGAGACCCAGTACTTC. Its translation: CASSSDPQGGETQYF. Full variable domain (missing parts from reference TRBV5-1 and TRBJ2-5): KAGVTQTPRYLIKTRGQQVTLSCSPISGHRSVSWYQQTPGQGLQFLFEYFSETQRNKGNFPGRFSGRQFSNSRSEMNVSTLELGDSALYLCASSSDPQGGETQYFGPGTRLLVL.

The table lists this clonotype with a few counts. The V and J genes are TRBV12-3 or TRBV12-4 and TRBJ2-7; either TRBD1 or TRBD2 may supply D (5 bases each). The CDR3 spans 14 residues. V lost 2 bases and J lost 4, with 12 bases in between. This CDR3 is CASSLSGTAYEQYF. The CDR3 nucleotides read TGTGCCAGCAGTTTATCCGGGACCGCGTACGAGCAGTACTTC.

CDR3 nucleotides: TGCAGTGCTAGATCGGGCGGGAGGGCCGCAGATACGCAGTATTTT. It is translated as CSARSGGRAADTQYF. This chain uses TRBV20-1 with TRBJ2-3, with 9 positions matching TRBD2. V gave up 2 bases and J gave up 4 bases; unmatched junction bases: 7. The CDR3 is 15 amino acids. The germline V gene encodes CDR1 DFQATT and CDR2 SNEGSKA (reference sequence).

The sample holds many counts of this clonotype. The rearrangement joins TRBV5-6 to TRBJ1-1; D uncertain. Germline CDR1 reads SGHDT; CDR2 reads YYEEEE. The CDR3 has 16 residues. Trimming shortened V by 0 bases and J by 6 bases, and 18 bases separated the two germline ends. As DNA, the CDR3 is TGTGCCAGCAGCTTGGACGGCCGGCACGGACCCGCTGAAGCTTTCTTT. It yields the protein CASSLDGRHGPAEAFF.

The chain's CDR3 is CASSLIGPGTGVGSNQPQHF. The CDR3 region has the DNA TGTGCCAGCAGTTTAATTGGTCCTGGGACAGGGGTGGGGAGCAATCAGCCCCAGCATTTT. This rearrangement joins TRBV27 to TRBJ1-5, with 10 bases lining up with TRBD1. V lost 2 bases and J lost 1; bases outside the gene matches: 14. CDR1 is MNHEY, CDR2 SMNVEV, per germline (reference sequence). This CDR3 is built from 20 residues.

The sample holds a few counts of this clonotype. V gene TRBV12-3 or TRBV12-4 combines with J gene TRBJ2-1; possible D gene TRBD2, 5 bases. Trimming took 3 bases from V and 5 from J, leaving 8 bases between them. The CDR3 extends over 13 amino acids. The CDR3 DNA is TGTGCCAGCAGTTTGGACTGGCACAATGAGCAGTTCTTC. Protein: CASSLDWHNEQFF.

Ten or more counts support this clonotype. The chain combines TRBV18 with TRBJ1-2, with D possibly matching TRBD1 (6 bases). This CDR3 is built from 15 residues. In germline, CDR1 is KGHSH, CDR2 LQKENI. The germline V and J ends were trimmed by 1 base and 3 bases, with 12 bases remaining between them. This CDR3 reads CASSPLPGADYGYTF. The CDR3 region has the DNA TGTGCCAGCTCACCACTTCCAGGGGCAGACTATGGCTACACCTTC. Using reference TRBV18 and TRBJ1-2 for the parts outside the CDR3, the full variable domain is NAGVMQNPRHLVRRRGQEARLRCSPMKGHSHVYWYRQLPEEGLKFMVYLQKENIIDESGMPKERFSAEFPKEGPSILRIQQVVRGDSAAYFCASSPLPGADYGYTFGSGTRLTVV.

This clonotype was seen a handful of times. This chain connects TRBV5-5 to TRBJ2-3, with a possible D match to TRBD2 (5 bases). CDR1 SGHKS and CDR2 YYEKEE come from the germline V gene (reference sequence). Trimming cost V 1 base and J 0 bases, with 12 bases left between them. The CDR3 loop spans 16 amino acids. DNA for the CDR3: TGTGCCAGCAGCTTGTGGTGGGAGCCCAGCACAGATACGCAGTATTTT. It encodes CASSLWWEPSTDTQYF.

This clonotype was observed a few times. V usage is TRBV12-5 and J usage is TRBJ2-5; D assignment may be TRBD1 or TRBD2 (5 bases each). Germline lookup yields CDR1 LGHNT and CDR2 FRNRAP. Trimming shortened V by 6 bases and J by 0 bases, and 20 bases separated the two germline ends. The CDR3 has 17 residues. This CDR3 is CASGAGTRLLYQETQYF. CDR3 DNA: TGTGCTAGTGGAGCCGGGACCCGACTTCTGTACCAAGAGACCCAGTACTTC.

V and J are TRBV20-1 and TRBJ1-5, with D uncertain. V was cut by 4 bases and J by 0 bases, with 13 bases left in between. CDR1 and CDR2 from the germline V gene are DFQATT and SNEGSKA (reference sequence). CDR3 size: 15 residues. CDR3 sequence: CSATGRPYSNQPQHF. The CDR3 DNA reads TGCAGTGCTACTGGCAGACCTTATAGCAATCAGCCCCAGCATTTT.

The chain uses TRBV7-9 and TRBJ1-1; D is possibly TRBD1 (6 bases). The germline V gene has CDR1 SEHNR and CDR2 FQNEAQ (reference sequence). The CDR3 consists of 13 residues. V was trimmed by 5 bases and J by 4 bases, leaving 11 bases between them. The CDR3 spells CASSGTGFTEAFF. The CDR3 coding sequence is TGTGCCAGCAGCGGCACAGGGTTCACTGAAGCTTTCTTT. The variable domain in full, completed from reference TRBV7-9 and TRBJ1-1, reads DTGVSQNPRHKITKRGQNVTFRCDPISEHNRLYWYRQTLGQGPEFLTYFQNEAQLEKSRLLSDRFSAERPKGSFSTLEIQRTEQGDSAMYLCASSGTGFTEAFFGQGTRLTVV.

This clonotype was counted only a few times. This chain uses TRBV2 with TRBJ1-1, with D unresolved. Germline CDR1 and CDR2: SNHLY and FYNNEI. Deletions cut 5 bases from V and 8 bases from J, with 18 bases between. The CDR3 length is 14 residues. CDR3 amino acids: CASSLDGAALEAFF. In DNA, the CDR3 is TGTGCCAGCAGTTTAGACGGTGCGGCACTGGAAGCTTTCTTT. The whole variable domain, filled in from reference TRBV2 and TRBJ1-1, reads EPEVTQTPSHQVTQMGQEVILRCVPISNHLYFYWYRQILGQKVEFLVSFYNNEISEKSEIFDDQFSVERPDGSNFTLKIRSTKLEDSAMYFCASSLDGAALEAFFGQGTRLTVV.

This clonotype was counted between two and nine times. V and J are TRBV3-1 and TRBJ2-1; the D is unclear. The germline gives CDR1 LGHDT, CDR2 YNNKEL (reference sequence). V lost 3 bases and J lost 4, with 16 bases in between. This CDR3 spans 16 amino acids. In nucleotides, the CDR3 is TGTGCCAGCAGCCATATCGCGTTAGGGCGGTACAATGAGCAGTTCTTC. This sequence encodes CASSHIALGRYNEQFF.

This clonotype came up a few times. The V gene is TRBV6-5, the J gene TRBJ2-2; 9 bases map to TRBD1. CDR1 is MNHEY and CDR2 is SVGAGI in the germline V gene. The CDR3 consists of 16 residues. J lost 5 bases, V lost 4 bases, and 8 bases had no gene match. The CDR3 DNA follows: TGTGCCAGCAGTTCTAAACAGGGGGCTGTTACCGGGGAGCTGTTTTTT. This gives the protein CASSSKQGAVTGELFF.

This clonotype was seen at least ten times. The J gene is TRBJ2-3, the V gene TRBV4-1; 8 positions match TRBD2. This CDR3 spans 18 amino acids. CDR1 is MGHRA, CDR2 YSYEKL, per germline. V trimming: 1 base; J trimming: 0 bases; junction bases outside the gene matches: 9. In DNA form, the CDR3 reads TGCGCCAGCAGCCAAGTGGCCCTCACTAGCGGTAGCACAGATACGCAGTATTTT. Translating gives CASSQVALTSGSTDTQYF.

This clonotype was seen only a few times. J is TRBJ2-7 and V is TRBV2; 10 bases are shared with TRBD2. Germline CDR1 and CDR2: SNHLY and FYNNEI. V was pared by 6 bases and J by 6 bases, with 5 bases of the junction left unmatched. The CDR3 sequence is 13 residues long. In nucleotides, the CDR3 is TGTGCCAGCAGACCGACTAGCGGGCTCGAGCAGTACTTC. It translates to CASRPTSGLEQYF.

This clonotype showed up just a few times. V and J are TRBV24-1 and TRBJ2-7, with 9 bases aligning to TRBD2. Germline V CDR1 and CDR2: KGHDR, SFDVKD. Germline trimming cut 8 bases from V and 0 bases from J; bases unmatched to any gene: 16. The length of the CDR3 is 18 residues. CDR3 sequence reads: CATNPGESGRMSSYEQYF. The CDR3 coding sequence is TGTGCCACCAACCCGGGGGAGAGCGGGAGGATGAGCTCCTACGAGCAGTACTTC.